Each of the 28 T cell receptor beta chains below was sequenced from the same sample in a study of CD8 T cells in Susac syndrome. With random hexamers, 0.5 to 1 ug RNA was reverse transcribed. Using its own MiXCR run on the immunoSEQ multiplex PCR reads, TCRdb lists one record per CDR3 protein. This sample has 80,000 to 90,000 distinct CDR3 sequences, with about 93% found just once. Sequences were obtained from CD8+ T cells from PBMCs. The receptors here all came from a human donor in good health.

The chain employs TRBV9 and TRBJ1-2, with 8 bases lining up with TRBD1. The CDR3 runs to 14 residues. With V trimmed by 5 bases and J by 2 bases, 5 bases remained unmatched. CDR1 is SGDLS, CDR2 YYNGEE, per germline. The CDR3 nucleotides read TGTGCCAGCAGAGGACAGGGACCCAACTATGGCTACACCTTC. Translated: CASRGQGPNYGYTF.

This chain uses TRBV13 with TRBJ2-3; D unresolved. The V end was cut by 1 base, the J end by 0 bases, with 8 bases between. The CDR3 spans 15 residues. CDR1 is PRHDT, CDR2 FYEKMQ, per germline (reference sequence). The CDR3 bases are TGTGCCAGCAGCTTAGCACACACTAGCACAGATACGCAGTATTTT. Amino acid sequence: CASSLAHTSTDTQYF.

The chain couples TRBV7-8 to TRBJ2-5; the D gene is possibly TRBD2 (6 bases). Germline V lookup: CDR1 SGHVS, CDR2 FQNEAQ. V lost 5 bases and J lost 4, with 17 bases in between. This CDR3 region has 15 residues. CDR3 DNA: TGTGCCAGCAGCCGGCGGGACTCCAAAGGAGAGACCCAGTACTTC. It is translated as CASSRRDSKGETQYF.

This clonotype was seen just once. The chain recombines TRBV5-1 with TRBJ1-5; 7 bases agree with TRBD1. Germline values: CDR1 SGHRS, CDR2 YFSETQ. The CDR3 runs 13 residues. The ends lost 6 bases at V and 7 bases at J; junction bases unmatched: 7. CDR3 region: CASTAGGGQPQHF. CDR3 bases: TGCGCCAGCACGGCAGGGGGTGGACAGCCCCAGCATTTT.

CDR3 residues: CASSHQVAGELFF. CDR3 sequence (DNA): TGTGCCAGCAGCCATCAGGTGGCCGGGGAGCTGTTTTTT. V is TRBV14 and J is TRBJ2-2; D remains unclear. The CDR3 contains 13 residues. CDR1 SGHDN and CDR2 FVKESK come from the germline V gene. Deletions cut 3 bases from V and 6 bases from J, with 8 bases between.

CDR3 residues: CAISEGSTGTPSTQYF. The CDR3 DNA sequence: TGTGCCATCAGTGAGGGGTCGACGGGAACTCCATCGACCCAGTACTTC. The chain recombines TRBV10-3 with TRBJ2-5; a weak D match, TRBD2 (5 bases). Germline assignment: CDR1 ENHRY and CDR2 SYGVKD. Trimming cost V 2 bases and J 7 bases, with 20 bases left between them. The CDR3 is 16 residues long.

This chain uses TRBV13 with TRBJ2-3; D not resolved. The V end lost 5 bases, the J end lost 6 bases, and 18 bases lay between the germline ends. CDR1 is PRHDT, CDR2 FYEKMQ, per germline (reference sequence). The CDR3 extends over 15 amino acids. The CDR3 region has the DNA TGTGCCAGCAGCCCCCCCAGATGCCGAATTGATACGCAGTATTTT. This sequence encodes CASSPPRCRIDTQYF.

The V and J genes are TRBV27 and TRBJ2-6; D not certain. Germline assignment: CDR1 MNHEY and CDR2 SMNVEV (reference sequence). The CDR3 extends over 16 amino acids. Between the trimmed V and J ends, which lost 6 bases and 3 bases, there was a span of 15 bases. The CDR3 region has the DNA TGTGCCAGCAGCCCCAATTGGGGATATGGGGCCAACGTCCTGACTTTC. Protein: CASSPNWGYGANVLTF.

The CDR3 DNA is TGCAGCGTTGAAAAAATTGGAGCGGCGGAGGGGAAAATTTACGAGCAGTACTTC. Amino acid sequence: CSVEKIGAAEGKIYEQYF. V usage is TRBV29-1 and J usage is TRBJ2-7, with D possibly being TRBD2 (6 bases). The germline V and J ends were trimmed by 2 bases and 4 bases, with 27 bases remaining between them. Germline CDR1 SQVTM, CDR2 ANQGSEA. The CDR3 runs to 18 residues.

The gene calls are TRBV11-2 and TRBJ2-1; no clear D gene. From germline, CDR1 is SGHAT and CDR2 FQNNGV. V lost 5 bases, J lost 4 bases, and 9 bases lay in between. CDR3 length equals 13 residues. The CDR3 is CASSPQLYNEQFF. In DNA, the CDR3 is TGTGCCAGCAGCCCACAGCTGTACAATGAGCAGTTCTTC.

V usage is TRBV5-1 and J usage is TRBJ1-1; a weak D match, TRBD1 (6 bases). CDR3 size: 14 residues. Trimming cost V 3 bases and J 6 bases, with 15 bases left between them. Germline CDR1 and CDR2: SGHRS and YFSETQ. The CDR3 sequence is CASSYGRTAPEAFF. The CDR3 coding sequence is TGCGCCAGCAGCTACGGACGGACAGCCCCTGAAGCTTTCTTT.

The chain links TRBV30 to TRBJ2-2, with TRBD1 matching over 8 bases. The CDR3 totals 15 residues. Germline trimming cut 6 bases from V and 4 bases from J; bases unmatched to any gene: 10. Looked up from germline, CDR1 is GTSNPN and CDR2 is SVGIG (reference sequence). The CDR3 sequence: CACHPQGAGTGELFF. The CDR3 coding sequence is TGTGCCTGCCATCCCCAGGGGGCAGGCACCGGGGAGCTGTTTTTT.

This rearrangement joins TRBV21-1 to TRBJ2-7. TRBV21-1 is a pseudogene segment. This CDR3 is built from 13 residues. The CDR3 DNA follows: TGTGCCAGCAGCAAATGGGTTTCCTACGAGCAGTACTTC. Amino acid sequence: CASSKWVSYEQYF.

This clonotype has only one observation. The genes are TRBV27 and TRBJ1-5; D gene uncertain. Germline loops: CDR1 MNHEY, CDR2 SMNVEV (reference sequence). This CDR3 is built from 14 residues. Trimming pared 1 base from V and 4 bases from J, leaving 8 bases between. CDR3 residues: CASSLWAGNQPQHF. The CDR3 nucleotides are TGTGCCAGCAGTTTATGGGCGGGAAATCAGCCCCAGCATTTT.

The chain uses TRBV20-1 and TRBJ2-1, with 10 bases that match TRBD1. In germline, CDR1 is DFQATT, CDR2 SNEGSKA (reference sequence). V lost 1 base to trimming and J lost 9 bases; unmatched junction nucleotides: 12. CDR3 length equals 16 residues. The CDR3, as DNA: TGCAGTGCTAGAGTGAGAGACGGGGGACAGGGGTCTGAGCAGTTCTTC. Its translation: CSARVRDGGQGSEQFF.

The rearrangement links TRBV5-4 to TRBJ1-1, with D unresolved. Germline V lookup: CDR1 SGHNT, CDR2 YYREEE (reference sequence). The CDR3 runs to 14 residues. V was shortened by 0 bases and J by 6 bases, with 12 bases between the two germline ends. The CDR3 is CASSLGLLVAEAFF. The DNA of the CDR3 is TGTGCCAGCAGCTTGGGTCTCCTGGTCGCTGAAGCTTTCTTT.

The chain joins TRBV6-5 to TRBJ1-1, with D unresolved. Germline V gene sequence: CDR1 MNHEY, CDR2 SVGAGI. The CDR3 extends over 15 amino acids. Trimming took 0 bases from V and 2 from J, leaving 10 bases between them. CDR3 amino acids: CASSYSGGPNTEAFF. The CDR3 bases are TGTGCCAGCAGTTACTCGGGAGGGCCCAACACTGAAGCTTTCTTT.

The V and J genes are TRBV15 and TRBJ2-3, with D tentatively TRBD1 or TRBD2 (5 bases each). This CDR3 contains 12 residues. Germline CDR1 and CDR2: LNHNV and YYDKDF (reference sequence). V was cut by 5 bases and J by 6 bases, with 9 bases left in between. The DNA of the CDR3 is TGTGCCACCAGCGGGGGTATCGATACGCAGTATTTT. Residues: CATSGGIDTQYF.

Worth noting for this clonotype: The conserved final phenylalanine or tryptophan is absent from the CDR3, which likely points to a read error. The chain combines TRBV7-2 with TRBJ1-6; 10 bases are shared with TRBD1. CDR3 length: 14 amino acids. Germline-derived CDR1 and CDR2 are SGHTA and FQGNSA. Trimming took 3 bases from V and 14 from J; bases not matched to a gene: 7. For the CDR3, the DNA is TGTGCCAGCAGCTTGCAGACAGGGGGCTTGTCCCTCCACCTT. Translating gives CASSLQTGGLSLHL.

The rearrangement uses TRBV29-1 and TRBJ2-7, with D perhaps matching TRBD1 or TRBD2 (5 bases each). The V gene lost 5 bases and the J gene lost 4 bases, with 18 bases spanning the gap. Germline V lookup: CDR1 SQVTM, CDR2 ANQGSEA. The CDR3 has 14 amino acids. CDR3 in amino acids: CSVTPTEGLYEQYF. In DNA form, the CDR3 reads TGCAGCGTTACCCCGACAGAGGGGTTGTACGAGCAGTACTTC.

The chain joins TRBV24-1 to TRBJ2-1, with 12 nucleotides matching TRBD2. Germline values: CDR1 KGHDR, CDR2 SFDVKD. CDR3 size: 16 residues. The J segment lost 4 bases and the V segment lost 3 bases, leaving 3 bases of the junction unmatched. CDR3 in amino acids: CATSDTTSGGYNEQFF. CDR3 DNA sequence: TGTGCCACCAGTGATACGACTAGCGGGGGATACAATGAGCAGTTCTTC.

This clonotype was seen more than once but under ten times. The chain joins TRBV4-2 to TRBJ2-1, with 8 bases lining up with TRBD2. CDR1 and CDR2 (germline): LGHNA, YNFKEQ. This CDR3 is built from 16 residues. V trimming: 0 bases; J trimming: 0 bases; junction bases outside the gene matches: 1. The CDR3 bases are TGTGCCAGCAGCCAAGAAGCGGGGGCCTCCTACAATGAGCAGTTCTTC. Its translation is CASSQEAGASYNEQFF.

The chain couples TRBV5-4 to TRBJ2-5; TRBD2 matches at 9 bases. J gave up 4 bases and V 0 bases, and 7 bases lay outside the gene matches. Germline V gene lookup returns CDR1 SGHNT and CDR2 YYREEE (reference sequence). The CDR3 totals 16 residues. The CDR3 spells CASSLGAGGRTETQYF. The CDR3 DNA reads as TGTGCCAGCAGCTTGGGGGCGGGGGGGCGGACAGAGACCCAGTACTTC.

This chain's CDR3 is CSAPRRGPANVLTF. CDR3 coding DNA: TGCAGTGCCCCCCGTCGGGGGCCGGCCAACGTCCTGACTTTC. This chain joins TRBV20-1 and TRBJ2-6; D assignment may be TRBD1 or TRBD2 (6 bases each). With 6 bases removed from V and 6 bases from J, the gap between germline ends came to 15 bases. CDR3 length: 14 residues. CDR1 DFQATT and CDR2 SNEGSKA come from the germline V gene (reference sequence).

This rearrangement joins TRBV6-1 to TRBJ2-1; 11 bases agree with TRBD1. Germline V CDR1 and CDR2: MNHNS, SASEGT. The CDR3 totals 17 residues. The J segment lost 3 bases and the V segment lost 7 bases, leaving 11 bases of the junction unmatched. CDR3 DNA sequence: TGTGCCAGCACAACCGGACAGGGGGCCACTGGCTACAATGAGCAGTTCTTC. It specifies CASTTGQGATGYNEQFF.

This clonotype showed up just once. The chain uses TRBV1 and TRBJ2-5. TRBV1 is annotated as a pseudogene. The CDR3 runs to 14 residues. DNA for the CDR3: TGCACCAGCAGCCCCAAGTTGGTTCAAGAGACCCAGTACTTC. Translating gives CTSSPKLVQETQYF.

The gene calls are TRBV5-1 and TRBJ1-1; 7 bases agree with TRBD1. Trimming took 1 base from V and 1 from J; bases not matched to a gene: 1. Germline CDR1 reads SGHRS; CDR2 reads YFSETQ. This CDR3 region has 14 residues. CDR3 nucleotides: TGCGCCAGCAGCTTGAGGGACAGGAACACTGAAGCTTTCTTT. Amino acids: CASSLRDRNTEAFF.

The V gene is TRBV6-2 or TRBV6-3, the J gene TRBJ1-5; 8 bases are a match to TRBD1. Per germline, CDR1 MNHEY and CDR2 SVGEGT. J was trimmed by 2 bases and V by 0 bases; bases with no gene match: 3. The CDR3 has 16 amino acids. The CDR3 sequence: CASSYSATGGNQPQHF. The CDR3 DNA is TGTGCCAGCAGTTACTCGGCGACAGGGGGCAATCAGCCCCAGCATTTT.